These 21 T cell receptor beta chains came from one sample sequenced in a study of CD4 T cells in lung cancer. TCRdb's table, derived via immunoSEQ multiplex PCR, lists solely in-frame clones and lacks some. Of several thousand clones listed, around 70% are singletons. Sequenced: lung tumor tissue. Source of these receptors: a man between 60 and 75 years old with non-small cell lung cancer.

The CDR3 bases are TGTGCCAGCAGTATCCGTTCAGGGGGCGGCGGCGAGCAGTACTTC. This translates into CASSIRSGGGGEQYF. The V gene is TRBV6-6, the J gene TRBJ2-7; 8 nucleotides agree with TRBD1. CDR3 length equals 15 residues. Losses at the gene ends were 5 bases for V and 6 bases for J; bases not matched to a gene: 12. Germline values: CDR1 MNHNY, CDR2 SVGAGI (reference sequence).

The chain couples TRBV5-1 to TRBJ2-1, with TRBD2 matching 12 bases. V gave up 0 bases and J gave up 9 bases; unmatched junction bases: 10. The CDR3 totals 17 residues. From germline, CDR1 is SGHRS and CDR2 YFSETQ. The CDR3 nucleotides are TGCGCCAGCAGCTTGGCCCGACTAGCGGGAGACGTCGGTGAGCAGTTCTTC. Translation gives CASSLARLAGDVGEQFF.

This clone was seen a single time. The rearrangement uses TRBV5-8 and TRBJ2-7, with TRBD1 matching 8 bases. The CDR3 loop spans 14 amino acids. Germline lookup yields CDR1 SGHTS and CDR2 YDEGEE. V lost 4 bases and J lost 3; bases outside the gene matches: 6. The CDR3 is CASSTGTGYYEQYF. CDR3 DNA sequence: TGTGCCAGCAGCACCGGGACAGGATACTACGAGCAGTACTTC.

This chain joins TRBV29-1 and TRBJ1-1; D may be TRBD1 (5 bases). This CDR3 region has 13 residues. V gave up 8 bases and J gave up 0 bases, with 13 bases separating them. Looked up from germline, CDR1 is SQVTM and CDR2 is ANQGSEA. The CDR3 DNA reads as TGCAGCACAGACAGAGCCATGAACACTGAAGCTTTCTTT. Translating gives CSTDRAMNTEAFF.

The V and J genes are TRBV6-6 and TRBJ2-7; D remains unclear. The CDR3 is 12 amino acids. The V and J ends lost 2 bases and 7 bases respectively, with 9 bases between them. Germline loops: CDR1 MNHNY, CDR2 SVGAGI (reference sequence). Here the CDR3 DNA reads TGTGCCAGCAGTTACCTGACGGAGGAGCAGTACTTC. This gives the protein CASSYLTEEQYF.

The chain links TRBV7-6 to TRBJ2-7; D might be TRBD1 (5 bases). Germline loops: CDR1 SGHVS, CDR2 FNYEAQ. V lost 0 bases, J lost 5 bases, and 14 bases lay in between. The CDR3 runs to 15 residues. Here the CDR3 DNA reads TGTGCCAGCAGCTTAGCTGGACCTCTAGGGGACGAGCAGTACTTC. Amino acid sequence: CASSLAGPLGDEQYF.

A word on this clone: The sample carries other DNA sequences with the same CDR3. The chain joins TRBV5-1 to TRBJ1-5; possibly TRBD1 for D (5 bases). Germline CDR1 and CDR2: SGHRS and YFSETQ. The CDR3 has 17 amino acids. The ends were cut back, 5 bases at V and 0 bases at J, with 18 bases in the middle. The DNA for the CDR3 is TGCGCCAGCAGAATCTTCGACAGATTTTATAGCAATCAGCCCCAGCATTTT. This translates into CASRIFDRFYSNQPQHF.

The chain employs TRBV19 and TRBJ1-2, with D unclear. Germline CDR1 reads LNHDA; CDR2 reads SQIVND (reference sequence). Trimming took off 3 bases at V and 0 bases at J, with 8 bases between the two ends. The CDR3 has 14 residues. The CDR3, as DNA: TGTGCCAGTAGTATCGGAGGACCTAACTATGGCTACACCTTC. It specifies CASSIGGPNYGYTF.

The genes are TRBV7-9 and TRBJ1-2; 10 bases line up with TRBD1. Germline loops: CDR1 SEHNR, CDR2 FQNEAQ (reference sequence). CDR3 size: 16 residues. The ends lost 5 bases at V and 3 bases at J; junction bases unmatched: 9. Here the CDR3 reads CASSEPPGQGDYGYTF. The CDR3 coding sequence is TGTGCCAGCAGCGAACCTCCCGGACAGGGGGACTATGGCTACACCTTC.

CDR3 bases: TGTGCCAGCTCACCACTTGAGTATAATTCACCCCTCCACTTT. It is translated as CASSPLEYNSPLHF. The chain combines TRBV18 with TRBJ1-6, with D uncertain. This CDR3 has 14 residues. Between the trimmed V and J ends, which lost 1 base and 4 bases, there was a span of 5 bases. Germline V gene sequence: CDR1 KGHSH, CDR2 LQKENI.

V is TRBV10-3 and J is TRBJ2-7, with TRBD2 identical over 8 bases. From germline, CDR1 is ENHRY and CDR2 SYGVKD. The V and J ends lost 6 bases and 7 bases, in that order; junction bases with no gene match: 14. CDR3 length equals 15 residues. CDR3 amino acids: CAISALTAGEGEQYF. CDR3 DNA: TGTGCCATCAGCGCCTTAACAGCGGGAGAGGGTGAGCAGTACTTC.

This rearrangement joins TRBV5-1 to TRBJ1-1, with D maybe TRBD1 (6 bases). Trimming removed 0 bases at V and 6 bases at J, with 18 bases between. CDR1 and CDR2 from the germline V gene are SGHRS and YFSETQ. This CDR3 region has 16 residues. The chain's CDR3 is CASSLDRVGLVSEAFF. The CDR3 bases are TGCGCCAGCAGCTTGGACAGGGTCGGGTTGGTTTCTGAAGCTTTCTTT.

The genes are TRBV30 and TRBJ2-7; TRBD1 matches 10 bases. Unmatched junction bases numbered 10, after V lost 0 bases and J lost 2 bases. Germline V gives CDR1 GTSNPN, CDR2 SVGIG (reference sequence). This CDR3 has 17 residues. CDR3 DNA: TGTGCCTGGAGTGTGACAAGGTCCGGGACAGGGGCCTACGAGCAGTACTTC. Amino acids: CAWSVTRSGTGAYEQYF.

The CDR3 nucleotides read TGTGCCAGCAGCGCTGAGGGACAGGGATCGTTGGAGACCCAGTACTTC. Translated, it gives CASSAEGQGSLETQYF. The rearrangement links TRBV9 to TRBJ2-5; 9 bases fit TRBD1. CDR3 length equals 16 residues. V was clipped by 3 bases and J by 5 bases; unmatched bases: 11. Germline V lookup: CDR1 SGDLS, CDR2 YYNGEE.

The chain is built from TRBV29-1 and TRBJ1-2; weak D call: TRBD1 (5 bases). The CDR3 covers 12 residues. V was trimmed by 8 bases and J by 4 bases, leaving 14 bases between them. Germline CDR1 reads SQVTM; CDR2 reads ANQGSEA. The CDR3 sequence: CSTWGGTYGYTF. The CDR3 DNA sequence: TGCAGCACCTGGGGGGGGACCTATGGCTACACCTTC.

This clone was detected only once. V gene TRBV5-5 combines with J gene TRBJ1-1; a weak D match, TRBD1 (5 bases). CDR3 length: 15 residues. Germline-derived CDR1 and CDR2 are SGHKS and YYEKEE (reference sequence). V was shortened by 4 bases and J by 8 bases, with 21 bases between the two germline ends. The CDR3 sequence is CASSVDTQGASEAFF. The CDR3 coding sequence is TGTGCCAGCAGCGTAGATACCCAGGGCGCGTCCGAAGCTTTCTTT.

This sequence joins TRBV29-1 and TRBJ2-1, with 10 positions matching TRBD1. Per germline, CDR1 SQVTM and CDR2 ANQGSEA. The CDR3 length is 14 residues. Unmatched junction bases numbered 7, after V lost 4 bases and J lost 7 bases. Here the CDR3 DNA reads TGCAGCGTTGCCAGACAGGGGGCTCAGAATGAGCAGTTCTTC. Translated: CSVARQGAQNEQFF.

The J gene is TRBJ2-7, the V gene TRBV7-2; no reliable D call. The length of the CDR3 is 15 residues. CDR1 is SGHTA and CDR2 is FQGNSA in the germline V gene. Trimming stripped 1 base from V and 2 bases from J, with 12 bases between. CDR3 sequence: CASSLVSGHTYEQYF. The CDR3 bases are TGTGCCAGCAGCTTAGTGTCAGGCCACACCTACGAGCAGTACTTC.

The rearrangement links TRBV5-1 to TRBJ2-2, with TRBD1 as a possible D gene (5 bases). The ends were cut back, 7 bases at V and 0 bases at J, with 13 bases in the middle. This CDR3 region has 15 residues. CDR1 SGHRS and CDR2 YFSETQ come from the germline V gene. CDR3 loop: CASRQGRSNTGELFF. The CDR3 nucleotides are TGCGCCAGCCGCCAGGGTCGGTCGAACACCGGGGAGCTGTTTTTT.

In DNA, the CDR3 is TGTGCCAGCACCGAGGGGTATGGGGACTCTGAAGCTTTCTTT. Amino acids: CASTEGYGDSEAFF. The rearrangement joins TRBV11-2 to TRBJ1-1, with D possibly being TRBD1 (5 bases). This CDR3 has 14 amino acids. Germline assignment: CDR1 SGHAT and CDR2 FQNNGV. V lost 7 bases, J lost 6 bases, and 18 bases lay in between.

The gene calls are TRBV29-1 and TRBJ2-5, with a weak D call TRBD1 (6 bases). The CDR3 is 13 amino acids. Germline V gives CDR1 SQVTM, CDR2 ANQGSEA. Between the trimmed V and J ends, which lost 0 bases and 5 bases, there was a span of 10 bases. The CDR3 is CSVEDSGQETQYF. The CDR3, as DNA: TGCAGCGTTGAAGATAGTGGACAGGAGACCCAGTACTTC.